This T cell receptor (beta chain) was sequenced for a study of blood T cells in healthy people across ages. Study-level findings and limits: While age rose, TCR beta diversity per million T cells dropped in a roughly linear way.

The germline gives CDR1 SGHNT, CDR2 YENEEA. The CDR3 is 16 amino acids. Trimming removed 2 bases at V and 0 bases at J, with 12 bases between. With regard to this clonotype: Its cognate antigen is unknown.

Then a second PCR, running roughly 7 to 12 cycles, was carried out with a sample-barcoded 5' primer and a J-beta primer mix. TCRdb processed the 5' RACE reads anew with MiXCR; each CDR3 protein has one entry. The sample has 700,000 or so distinct CDR3 sequences, 22% seen once; the top ten hold under 25%. The material sequenced was blood. The sequence was obtained from a man between 65 and 79 years old in good health. This chain uses TRBV11-3 with TRBJ2-3; D call uncertain. In DNA form, the CDR3 reads TGTGCCAGCAGCTTAAGTACCTTCTCTAGCACAGATACGCAGTATTTT. Translated: CASSLSTFSSTDTQYF.